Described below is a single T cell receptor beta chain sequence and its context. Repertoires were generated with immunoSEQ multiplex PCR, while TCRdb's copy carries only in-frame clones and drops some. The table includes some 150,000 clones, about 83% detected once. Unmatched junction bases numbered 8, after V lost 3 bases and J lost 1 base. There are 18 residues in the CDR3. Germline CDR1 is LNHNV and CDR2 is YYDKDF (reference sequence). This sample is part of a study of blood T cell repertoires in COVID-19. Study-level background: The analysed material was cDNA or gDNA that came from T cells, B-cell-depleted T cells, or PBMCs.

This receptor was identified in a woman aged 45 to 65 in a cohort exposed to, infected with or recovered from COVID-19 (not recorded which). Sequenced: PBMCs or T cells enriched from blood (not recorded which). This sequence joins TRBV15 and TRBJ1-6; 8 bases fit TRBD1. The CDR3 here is CATSSYYRGVSYNSPLHF. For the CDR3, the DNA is TGTGCCACCAGCAGTTATTACAGGGGGGTGTCCTATAATTCACCCCTCCACTTT.